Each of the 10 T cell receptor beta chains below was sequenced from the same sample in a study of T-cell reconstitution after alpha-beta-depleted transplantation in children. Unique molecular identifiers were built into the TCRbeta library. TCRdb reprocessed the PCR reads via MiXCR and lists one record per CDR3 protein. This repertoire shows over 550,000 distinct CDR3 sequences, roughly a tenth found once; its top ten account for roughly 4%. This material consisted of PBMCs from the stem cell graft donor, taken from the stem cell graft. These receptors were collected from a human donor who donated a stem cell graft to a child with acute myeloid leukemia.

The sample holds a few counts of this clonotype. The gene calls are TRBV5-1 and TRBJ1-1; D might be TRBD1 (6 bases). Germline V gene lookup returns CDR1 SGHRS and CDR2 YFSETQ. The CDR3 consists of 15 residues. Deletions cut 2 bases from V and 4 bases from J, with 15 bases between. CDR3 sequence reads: CASSFGGTSSTEAFF. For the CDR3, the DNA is TGCGCCAGCAGCTTTGGGGGGACATCGAGCACTGAAGCTTTCTTT.

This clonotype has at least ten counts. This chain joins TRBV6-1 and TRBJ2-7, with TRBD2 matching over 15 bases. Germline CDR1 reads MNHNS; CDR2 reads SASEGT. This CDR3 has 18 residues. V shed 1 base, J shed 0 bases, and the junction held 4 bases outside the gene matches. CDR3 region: CASSEGTSGRGSSYEQYF. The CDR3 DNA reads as TGTGCCAGCAGTGAAGGGACTAGCGGGAGGGGGAGCTCCTACGAGCAGTACTTC.

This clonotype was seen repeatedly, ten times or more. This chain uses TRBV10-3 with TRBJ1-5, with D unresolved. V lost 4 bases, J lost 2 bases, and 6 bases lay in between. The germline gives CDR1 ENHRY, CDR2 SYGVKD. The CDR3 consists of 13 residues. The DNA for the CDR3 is TGTGCCATCAGTGGGGCAGGCAATCAGCCCCAGCATTTT. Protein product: CAISGAGNQPQHF.

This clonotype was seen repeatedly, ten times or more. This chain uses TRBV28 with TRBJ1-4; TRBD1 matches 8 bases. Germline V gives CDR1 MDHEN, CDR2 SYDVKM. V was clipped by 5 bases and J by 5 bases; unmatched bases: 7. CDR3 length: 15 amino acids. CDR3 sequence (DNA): TGTGCCAGCAGTCTCATAACAGGGGGGAATGAAAAACTGTTTTTT. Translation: CASSLITGGNEKLFF.

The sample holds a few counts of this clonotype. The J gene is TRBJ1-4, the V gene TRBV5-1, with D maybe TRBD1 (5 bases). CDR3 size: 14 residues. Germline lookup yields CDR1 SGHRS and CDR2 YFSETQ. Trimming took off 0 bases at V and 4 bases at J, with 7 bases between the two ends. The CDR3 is CASSLEGNNEKLFF. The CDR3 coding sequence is TGCGCCAGCAGCTTGGAGGGGAATAATGAAAAACTGTTTTTT.

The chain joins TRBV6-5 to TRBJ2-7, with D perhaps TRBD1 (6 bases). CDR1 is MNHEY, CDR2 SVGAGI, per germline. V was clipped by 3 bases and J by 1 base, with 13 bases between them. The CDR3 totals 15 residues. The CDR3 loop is CASSYNREPSYEQYF. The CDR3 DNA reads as TGTGCCAGCAGTTATAACAGGGAGCCTTCCTACGAGCAGTACTTC.

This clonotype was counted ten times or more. CDR3 DNA: TGCAGCGTGCCCCGGGGGAGCACTGAAGCTTTCTTT. It yields the protein CSVPRGSTEAFF. The J gene is TRBJ1-1, the V gene TRBV29-1, with TRBD1 as a possible D gene (5 bases). V was clipped by 6 bases and J by 4 bases, with 12 bases between them. Germline V gene lookup returns CDR1 SQVTM and CDR2 ANQGSEA. CDR3 length equals 12 residues.

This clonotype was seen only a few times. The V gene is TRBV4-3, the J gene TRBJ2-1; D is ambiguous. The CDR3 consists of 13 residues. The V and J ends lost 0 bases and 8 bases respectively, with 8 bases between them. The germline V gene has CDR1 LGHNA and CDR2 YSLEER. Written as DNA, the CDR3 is TGCGCCAGCAGCCAAGATCGGAGAGATGAGCAGTTCTTC. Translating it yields CASSQDRRDEQFF.

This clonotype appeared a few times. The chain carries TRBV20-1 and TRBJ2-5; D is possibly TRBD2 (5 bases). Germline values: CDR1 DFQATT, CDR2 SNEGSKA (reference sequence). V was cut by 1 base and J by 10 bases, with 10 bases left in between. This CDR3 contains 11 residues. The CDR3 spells CSARVPGDQYF. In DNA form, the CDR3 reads TGCAGTGCTAGAGTTCCCGGGGACCAGTACTTC.

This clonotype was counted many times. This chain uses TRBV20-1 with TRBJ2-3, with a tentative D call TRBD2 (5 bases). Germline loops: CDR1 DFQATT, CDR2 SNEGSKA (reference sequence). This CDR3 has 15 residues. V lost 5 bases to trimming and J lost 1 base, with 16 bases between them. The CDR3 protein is CSARPLALGTDTQYF. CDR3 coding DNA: TGCAGTGCTCGACCCCTAGCATTGGGCACAGATACGCAGTATTTT.